The 25 T cell receptor beta chains in this list originate from one sample, sequenced in a study of cytomegalovirus exposure and HLA in healthy donors (dated by TCRdb to 2015 to 2018). The library was made by the immunoSEQ multiplex PCR assay. TCRdb limited this immuneACCESS table to in-frame rearrangements with V and J called. A share of clones is missing; checked studies link under half to unresolved V genes, and the rest is unexplained. Within this sample are tens of thousands of clones, with approximately 93% of them counted one time only. The ten largest clones capture around 3.5% of the sample. Sequenced material: PBMCs. All receptors come from a woman in her 30s in good health and CMV-seronegative.

The V gene is TRBV6-5, the J gene TRBJ2-7; D possibly corresponds to TRBD2 (6 bases). V was cut by 8 bases and J by 5 bases, with 16 bases left in between. Germline V gene lookup returns CDR1 MNHEY and CDR2 SVGAGI. This CDR3 is built from 13 residues. For the CDR3, the DNA is TGTGCCAGCTCGGGACTCCCCAGAAACGAGCAGTACTTC. Its translation is CASSGLPRNEQYF.

V and J are TRBV29-1 and TRBJ1-1; D is ambiguous. The germline V gene has CDR1 SQVTM and CDR2 ANQGSEA. The CDR3 sequence is 13 residues long. V gave up 8 bases and J gave up 1 base, with 14 bases separating them. In nucleotides, the CDR3 is TGCAGCATTCGGAGACGGGAGAACACTGAAGCTTTCTTT. Amino acids: CSIRRRENTEAFF.

This chain links TRBV27 with TRBJ2-6; 7 positions agree with TRBD1. The CDR3 consists of 15 residues. From germline, CDR1 is MNHEY and CDR2 SMNVEV (reference sequence). J lost 4 bases, V lost 4 bases, and 4 bases had no gene match. CDR3 amino acids: CASSSDRVGANVLTF. CDR3 in DNA: TGTGCCAGCAGTTCTGACAGGGTCGGGGCCAACGTCCTGACTTTC.

Only one count was recorded for this clone. The CDR3 nucleotides are TGTGCCAGCAGCCACGAGTATAGCAATCAGCCCCAGCATTTT. Protein sequence: CASSHEYSNQPQHF. The genes are TRBV7-2 and TRBJ1-5; D gene ambiguous. The CDR3 runs 14 residues. The V end was cut by 5 bases, the J end by 0 bases, with 8 bases between. Germline V lookup: CDR1 SGHTA, CDR2 FQGNSA.

The J gene is TRBJ1-5, the V gene TRBV9; D perhaps matches TRBD1 (6 bases). Germline CDR1 SGDLS, CDR2 YYNGEE. V was trimmed by 3 bases and J by 4 bases, leaving 14 bases between them. The CDR3 is 15 residues long. CDR3 coding DNA: TGTGCCAGCAGCGCCGCGGACAGTAGAAATCAGCCCCAGCATTTT. Amino acids: CASSAADSRNQPQHF.

The chain combines TRBV25-1 with TRBJ1-1; 11 bases are a match to TRBD1. The germline CDR1 and CDR2 sequences are MGHDK and SYGVNS. V dropped 1 base and J dropped 10; count of bases not matched to a gene: 8. CDR3 length: 15 residues. Here the CDR3 reads CASSEFGTGGSLAFF. The CDR3, as DNA: TGTGCCAGCAGTGAATTCGGGACAGGGGGTTCTTTAGCTTTCTTT. The full variable domain, its missing parts supplied by reference TRBV25-1 and TRBJ1-1, is EADIYQTPRYLVIGTGKKITLECSQTMGHDKMYWYQQDPGMELHLIHYSYGVNSTEKGDLSSESTVSRIRTEHFPLTLESARPSHTSQYLCASSEFGTGGSLAFFGQGTRLTVV.

The chain uses TRBV5-4 and TRBJ1-3; perhaps TRBD1 as D (6 bases). This CDR3 has 14 residues. The V and J ends lost 2 bases and 3 bases respectively, with 9 bases between them. The germline V gene has CDR1 SGHNT and CDR2 YYREEE (reference sequence). In DNA, the CDR3 is TGTGCCAGCAGCTTTACAGGGAGTGGAAACACCATATATTTT. Amino acids: CASSFTGSGNTIYF.

The V call is TRBV27, the J call TRBJ1-6, with D unclear. Trimming took 5 bases from V and 0 from J, leaving 11 bases between them. Germline V gene data show CDR1 as MNHEY and CDR2 as SMNVEV (reference sequence). The length of the CDR3 is 16 residues. CDR3 residues: CASSGQLYSYNSPLHF. The CDR3 DNA sequence: TGTGCCAGCAGTGGGCAGCTATACTCCTATAATTCACCCCTCCACTTT.

This sequence joins TRBV11-3 and TRBJ2-1, with D perhaps matching TRBD2 (5 bases). Germline V gene sequence: CDR1 SGHNT, CDR2 YENEEA. Between the trimmed V and J ends, which lost 1 base and 3 bases, there was a span of 10 bases. This CDR3 spans 15 amino acids. The CDR3 DNA is TGTGCCAGCAGCTTAGGTTTAGCGCTCTACAATGAGCAGTTCTTC. This gives the protein CASSLGLALYNEQFF. The entire variable domain, with the rest obtained from reference TRBV11-3 and TRBJ2-1, is as follows: EAGVVQSPRYKIIEKKQPVAFWCNPISGHNTLYWYLQNLGQGPELLIRYENEEAVDDSQLPKDRFSAERLKGVDSTLKIQPAELGDSAVYLCASSLGLALYNEQFFGPGTRLTVL.

The chain combines TRBV7-3 with TRBJ2-1; 10 bases align to TRBD1. Trimming took 0 bases from V and 2 from J; bases not matched to a gene: 1. The V gene's germline CDR1 is SGHTA and CDR2 FQGTGA. The CDR3 extends over 16 amino acids. The CDR3 protein is CASSLTTGGAYNEQFF. CDR3 in DNA: TGTGCCAGCAGCTTAACGACAGGGGGCGCCTACAATGAGCAGTTCTTC.

The rearrangement uses TRBV5-1 and TRBJ2-7; the D gene is possibly TRBD1 (6 bases). CDR1 is SGHRS and CDR2 is YFSETQ in the germline V gene. The CDR3 covers 14 residues. Trimming pared 4 bases from V and 2 bases from J, leaving 13 bases between. Here the CDR3 DNA reads TGCGCCAGCAGCAACCGACAGGATGCCTACGAGCAGTACTTC. It specifies CASSNRQDAYEQYF.

The chain has TRBV7-3 and TRBJ2-1; TRBD2 matches at 14 bases. Trimming removed 5 bases from V and 0 bases from J; junction bases left unmatched: 6. The CDR3 runs to 18 residues. The V gene's germline CDR1 is SGHTA and CDR2 FQGTGA. The CDR3 DNA reads as TGTGCCAGCAGCAAACGACTAGCGGGAGGGAGCTCCTACAATGAGCAGTTCTTC. It is translated as CASSKRLAGGSSYNEQFF.

This rearrangement joins TRBV4-3 to TRBJ2-1; 13 bases are a match to TRBD2. The CDR3 has 19 amino acids. Germline V lookup: CDR1 LGHNA, CDR2 YSLEER. Losses at the gene ends were 4 bases for V and 4 bases for J; bases not matched to a gene: 13. The CDR3 region is CASSPQATGLAGRYNEQFF. Written as DNA, the CDR3 is TGCGCCAGCAGCCCACAAGCCACGGGACTAGCGGGGAGATACAATGAGCAGTTCTTC.

The rearrangement joins TRBV4-3 to TRBJ1-5; TRBD1 matches 8 bases. This CDR3 comprises 15 residues. V lost 3 bases, J lost 4 bases, and 5 bases stayed unmatched. CDR1 is LGHNA and CDR2 is YSLEER in the germline V gene. The CDR3 coding sequence is TGCGCCAGCAGCCAGGACAGGGTATGGAATCAGCCCCAGCATTTT. Amino acid sequence: CASSQDRVWNQPQHF.

The DNA for the CDR3 is TGTGCCAGCAGCCCGACAGGTGAACCTTACGAGCAGTACTTC. This sequence encodes CASSPTGEPYEQYF. V and J are TRBV7-6 and TRBJ2-7, with D perhaps matching TRBD1 (6 bases). CDR3 size: 14 residues. V was shortened by 5 bases and J by 4 bases, with 15 bases between the two germline ends. Germline V gene lookup returns CDR1 SGHVS and CDR2 FNYEAQ.

CDR3 coding DNA: TGCGCCAGCAGTGAGGGAAGACAAAGGCACTCTAATGAAAAACTGTTTTTT. Translating it yields CASSEGRQRHSNEKLFF. The rearrangement links TRBV10-1 to TRBJ1-4, with D uncertain. The V end lost 2 bases, the J end lost 3 bases, and 16 bases lay between the germline ends. In germline, CDR1 is WNHNN, CDR2 SYGVQD (reference sequence). There are 17 residues in the CDR3.

V and J are TRBV5-4 and TRBJ1-4; 8 bases align to TRBD1. The length of the CDR3 is 15 residues. V lost 3 bases, J lost 5 bases, and 6 bases stayed unmatched. The germline V gene encodes CDR1 SGHNT and CDR2 YYREEE (reference sequence). CDR3 coding DNA: TGTGCCAGCAGCTCATGGTCAGGGGGCAATGAAAAACTGTTTTTT. Amino acid sequence: CASSSWSGGNEKLFF.

V usage is TRBV15 and J usage is TRBJ2-1, with a tentative D call TRBD2 (6 bases). This CDR3 has 16 amino acids. The germline V gene has CDR1 LNHNV and CDR2 YYDKDF (reference sequence). Trimming left V 5 bases short and J 1 base short, with 15 bases between. CDR3 in DNA: TGTGCCACCAGCGGCCAGCGGGCGGCATCCTACAATGAGCAGTTCTTC. It is translated as CATSGQRAASYNEQFF.

This chain joins TRBV9 and TRBJ2-3, with 12 bases matching TRBD2. V dropped 4 bases and J dropped 6; count of bases not matched to a gene: 6. CDR3 length equals 15 residues. The germline V gene encodes CDR1 SGDLS and CDR2 YYNGEE. The CDR3 is CASSRLAGGEDTQYF. CDR3 DNA: TGTGCCAGCAGCCGGCTAGCGGGGGGGGAGGATACGCAGTATTTT.

The chain is built from TRBV19 and TRBJ2-1; TRBD2 aligns across 9 bases. The CDR3 totals 16 residues. From germline, CDR1 is LNHDA and CDR2 SQIVND (reference sequence). V lost 4 bases, J lost 4 bases, and 8 bases stayed unmatched. The CDR3 spells CASSRPGLAAYNEQFF. CDR3 DNA sequence: TGTGCCAGTAGTAGGCCGGGACTAGCAGCTTACAATGAGCAGTTCTTC.

The rearrangement uses TRBV19 and TRBJ1-3, with D unresolved. The ends were cut back, 5 bases at V and 0 bases at J, with 5 bases in the middle. In germline, CDR1 is LNHDA, CDR2 SQIVND (reference sequence). This CDR3 spans 13 amino acids. The CDR3 spells CASSPYSGNTIYF. CDR3 coding DNA: TGTGCCAGTAGTCCCTACTCTGGAAACACCATATATTTT.

V and J are TRBV12-5 and TRBJ1-1, with 7 bases matching TRBD1. This CDR3 comprises 16 residues. V shed 5 bases and J 0 bases; nucleotides not matched to a gene: 9. The V gene's germline CDR1 is LGHNT and CDR2 FRNRAP. CDR3 sequence reads: CASGKRQGTLNTEAFF. CDR3 DNA sequence: TGTGCTAGTGGTAAGCGACAGGGAACCCTGAACACTGAAGCTTTCTTT.

V is TRBV7-8 and J is TRBJ2-7, with 7 positions matching TRBD1. CDR1 is SGHVS, CDR2 FQNEAQ, per germline. CDR3 size: 14 residues. Unmatched junction bases numbered 5, after V lost 3 bases and J lost 3 bases. This CDR3 reads CASSLPGGNYEQYF. The CDR3 DNA follows: TGTGCCAGCAGCTTGCCAGGGGGAAACTACGAGCAGTACTTC.

This chain links TRBV6-4 with TRBJ1-1; D may be TRBD1 (5 bases). CDR3 size: 16 residues. CDR1 MRHNA and CDR2 SNTAGT come from the germline V gene. V was shortened by 4 bases and J by 0 bases, with 15 bases between the two germline ends. In nucleotides, the CDR3 is TGTGCCAGCAGTGGCCGGAGACAGAGAATGAACACTGAAGCTTTCTTT. Residues: CASSGRRQRMNTEAFF.

This rearrangement joins TRBV10-3 to TRBJ1-1; possible D gene TRBD1, 6 bases. Germline V lookup: CDR1 ENHRY, CDR2 SYGVKD. CDR3 size: 15 residues. V lost 3 bases and J lost 1, with 12 bases in between. The CDR3 loop is CAISDPGVPNTEAFF. CDR3 coding DNA: TGTGCCATCAGTGACCCAGGGGTCCCGAACACTGAAGCTTTCTTT.